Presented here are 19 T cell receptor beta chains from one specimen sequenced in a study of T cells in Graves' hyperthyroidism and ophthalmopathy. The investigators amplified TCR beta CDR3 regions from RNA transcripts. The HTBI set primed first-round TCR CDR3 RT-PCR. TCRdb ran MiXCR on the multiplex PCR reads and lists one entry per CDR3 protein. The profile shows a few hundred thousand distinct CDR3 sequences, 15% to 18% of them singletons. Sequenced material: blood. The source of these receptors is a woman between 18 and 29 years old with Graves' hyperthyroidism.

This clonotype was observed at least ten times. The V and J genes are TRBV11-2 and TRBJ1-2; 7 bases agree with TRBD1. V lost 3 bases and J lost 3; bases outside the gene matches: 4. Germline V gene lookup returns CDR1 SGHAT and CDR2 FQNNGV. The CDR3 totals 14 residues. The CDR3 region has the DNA TGTGCCAGCAGCTTGTACAGGGGCCACTATGGCTACACCTTC. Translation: CASSLYRGHYGYTF.

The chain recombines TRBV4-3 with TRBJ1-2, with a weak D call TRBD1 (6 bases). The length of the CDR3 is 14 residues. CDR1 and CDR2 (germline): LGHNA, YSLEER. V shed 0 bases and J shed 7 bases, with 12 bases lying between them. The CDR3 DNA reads TGCGCCAGCAGCCAAGACCCAGGGGTACCTGGCTACACCTTC. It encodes CASSQDPGVPGYTF.

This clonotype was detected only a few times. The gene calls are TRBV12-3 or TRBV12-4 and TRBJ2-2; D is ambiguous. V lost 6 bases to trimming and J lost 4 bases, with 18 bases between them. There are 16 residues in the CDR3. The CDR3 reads CASSLTSGWSTGELFF. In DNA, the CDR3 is TGTGCCAGCAGCCTCACCTCTGGATGGAGCACCGGGGAGCTGTTTTTT.

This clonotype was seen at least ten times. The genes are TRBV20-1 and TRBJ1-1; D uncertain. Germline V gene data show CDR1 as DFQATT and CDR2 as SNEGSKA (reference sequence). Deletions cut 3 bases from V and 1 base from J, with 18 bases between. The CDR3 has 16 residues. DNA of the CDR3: TGCAGTGCTAGGAGGATAAGGGTGATAAGGAACACTGAAGCTTTCTTT. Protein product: CSARRIRVIRNTEAFF.

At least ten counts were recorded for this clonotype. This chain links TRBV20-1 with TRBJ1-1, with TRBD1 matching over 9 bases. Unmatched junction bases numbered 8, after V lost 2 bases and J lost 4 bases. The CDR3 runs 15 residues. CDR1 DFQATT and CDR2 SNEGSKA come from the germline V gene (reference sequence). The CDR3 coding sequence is TGCAGTGCTAGATCGGGACAGGGAGCGAGCACTGAAGCTTTCTTT. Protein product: CSARSGQGASTEAFF.

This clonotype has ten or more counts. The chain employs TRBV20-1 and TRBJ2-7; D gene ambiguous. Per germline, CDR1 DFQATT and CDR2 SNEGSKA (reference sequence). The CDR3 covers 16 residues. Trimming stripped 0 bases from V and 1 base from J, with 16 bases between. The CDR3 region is CSARDPRPTVSYEQYF. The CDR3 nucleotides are TGCAGTGCTAGAGACCCCAGGCCAACCGTGTCCTACGAGCAGTACTTC.

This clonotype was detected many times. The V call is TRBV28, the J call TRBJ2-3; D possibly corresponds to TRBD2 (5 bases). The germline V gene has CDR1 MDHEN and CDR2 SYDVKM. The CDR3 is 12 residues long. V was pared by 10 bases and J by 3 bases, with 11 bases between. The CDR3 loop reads CAIRAETDTQYF. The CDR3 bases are TGTGCCATCCGAGCGGAGACAGATACGCAGTATTTT.

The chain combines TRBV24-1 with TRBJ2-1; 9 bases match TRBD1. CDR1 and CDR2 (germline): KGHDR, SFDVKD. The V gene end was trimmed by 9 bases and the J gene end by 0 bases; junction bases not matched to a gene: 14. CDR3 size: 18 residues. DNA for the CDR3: TGTGCCACCGCACAGGGGGCAGGACTCTCAACCTCCTACAATGAGCAGTTCTTC. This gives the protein CATAQGAGLSTSYNEQFF.

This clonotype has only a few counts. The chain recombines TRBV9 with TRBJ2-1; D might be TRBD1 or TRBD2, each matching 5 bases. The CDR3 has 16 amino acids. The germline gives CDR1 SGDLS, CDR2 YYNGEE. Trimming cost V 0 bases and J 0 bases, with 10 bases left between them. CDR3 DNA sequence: TGTGCCAGCAGCGTAGGGTTGGGGGACTCCTACAATGAGCAGTTCTTC. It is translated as CASSVGLGDSYNEQFF.

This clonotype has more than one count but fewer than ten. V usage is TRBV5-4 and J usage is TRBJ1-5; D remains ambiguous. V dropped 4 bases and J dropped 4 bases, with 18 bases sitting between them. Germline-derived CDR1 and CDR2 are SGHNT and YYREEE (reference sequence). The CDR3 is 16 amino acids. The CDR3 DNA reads TGTGCCAGCAGCCCCGGGCCCCGGACTTGGAATCAGCCCCAGCATTTT. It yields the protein CASSPGPRTWNQPQHF.

The CDR3 bases are TGTGCCAGCACCGCCGGGGACACCATATATTTT. Translated: CASTAGDTIYF. The chain links TRBV25-1 to TRBJ1-3; no reliable D call. With 7 bases removed from V and 8 bases from J, the gap between germline ends came to 9 bases. The CDR3 sequence is 11 residues long. Germline CDR1 reads MGHDK; CDR2 reads SYGVNS.

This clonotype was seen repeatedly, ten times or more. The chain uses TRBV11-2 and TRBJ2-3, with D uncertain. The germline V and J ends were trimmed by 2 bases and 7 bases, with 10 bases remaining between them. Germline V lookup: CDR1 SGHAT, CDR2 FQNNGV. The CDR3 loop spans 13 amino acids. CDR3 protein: CASSLRAGHTQYF. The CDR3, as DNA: TGTGCCAGCAGCTTAAGGGCAGGACATACGCAGTATTTT.

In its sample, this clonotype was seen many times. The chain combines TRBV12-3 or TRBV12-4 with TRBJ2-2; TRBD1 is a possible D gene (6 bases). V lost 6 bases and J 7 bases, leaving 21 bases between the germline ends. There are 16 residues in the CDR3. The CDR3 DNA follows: TGTGCCAGCAGGGACGCAGGGGTCGTATCAGGCGGGGAGCTGTTTTTT. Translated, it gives CASRDAGVVSGGELFF.

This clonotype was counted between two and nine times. CDR3 DNA: TGTGCCAGCGACTCGTCAGGAATACCCTACGAGCAGTACTTC. It is translated as CASDSSGIPYEQYF. This chain uses TRBV7-8 with TRBJ2-7, with unresolved D. Trimming left V 8 bases short and J 2 bases short, with 16 bases between. In germline, CDR1 is SGHVS, CDR2 FQNEAQ. This CDR3 spans 14 amino acids.

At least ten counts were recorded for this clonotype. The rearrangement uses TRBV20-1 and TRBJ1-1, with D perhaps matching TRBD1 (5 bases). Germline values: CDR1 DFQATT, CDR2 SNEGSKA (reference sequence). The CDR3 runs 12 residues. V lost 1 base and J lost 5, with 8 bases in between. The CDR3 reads CSARGRVTEAFF. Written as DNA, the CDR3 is TGCAGTGCTAGAGGCAGGGTTACTGAAGCTTTCTTT.

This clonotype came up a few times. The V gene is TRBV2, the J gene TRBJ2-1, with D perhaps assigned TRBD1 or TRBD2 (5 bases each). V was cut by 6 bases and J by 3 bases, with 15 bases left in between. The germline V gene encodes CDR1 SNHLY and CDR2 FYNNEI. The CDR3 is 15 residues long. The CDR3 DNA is TGTGCCAGCAGCGAGGGGATCCAAGACTACAATGAGCAGTTCTTC. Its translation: CASSEGIQDYNEQFF.

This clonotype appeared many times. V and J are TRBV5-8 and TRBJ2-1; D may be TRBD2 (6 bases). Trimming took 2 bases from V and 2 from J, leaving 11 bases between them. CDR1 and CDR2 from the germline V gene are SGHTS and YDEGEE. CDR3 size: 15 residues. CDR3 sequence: CASSFRGRTYNEQFF. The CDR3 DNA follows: TGTGCCAGCAGCTTTCGTGGGAGGACCTACAATGAGCAGTTCTTC.

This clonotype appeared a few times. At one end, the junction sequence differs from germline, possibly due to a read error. In DNA form, the CDR3 reads TGTGCCAGCAGCTCTGGACAGGGGTTGGATGAAAAACTGTCTTTT. Amino acids: CASSSGQGLDEKLSF. The genes are TRBV7-2 and TRBJ1-4; 9 bases are shared with TRBD1. The CDR3 is 15 amino acids. Germline values: CDR1 SGHTA, CDR2 FQGNSA.

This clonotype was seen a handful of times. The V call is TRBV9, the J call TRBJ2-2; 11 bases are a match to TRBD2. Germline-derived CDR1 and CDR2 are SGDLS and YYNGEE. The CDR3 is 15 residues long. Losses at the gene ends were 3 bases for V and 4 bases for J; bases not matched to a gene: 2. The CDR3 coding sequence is TGTGCCAGCAGCGCTAGCGGGGGGACCACCGGGGAGCTGTTTTTT. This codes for CASSASGGTTGELFF.